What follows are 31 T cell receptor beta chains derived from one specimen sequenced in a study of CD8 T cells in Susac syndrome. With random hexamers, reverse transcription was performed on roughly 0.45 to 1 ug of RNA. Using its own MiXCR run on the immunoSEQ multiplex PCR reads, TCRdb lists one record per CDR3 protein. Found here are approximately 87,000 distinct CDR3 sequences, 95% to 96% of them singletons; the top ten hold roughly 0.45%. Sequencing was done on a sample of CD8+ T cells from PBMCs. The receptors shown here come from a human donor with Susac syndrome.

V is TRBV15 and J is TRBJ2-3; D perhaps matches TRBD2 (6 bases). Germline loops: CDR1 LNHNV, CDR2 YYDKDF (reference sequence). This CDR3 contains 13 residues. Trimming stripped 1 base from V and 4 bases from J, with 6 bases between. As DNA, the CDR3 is TGTGCCACCAGCAGAGGGGGGGCAGATACGCAGTATTTT. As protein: CATSRGGADTQYF.

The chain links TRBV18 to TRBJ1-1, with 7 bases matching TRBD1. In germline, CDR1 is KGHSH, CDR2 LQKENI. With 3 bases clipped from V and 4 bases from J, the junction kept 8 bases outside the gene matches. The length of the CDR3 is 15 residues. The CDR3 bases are TGTGCCAGCTCACCCGAGAGACAGGGTGGCACTGAAGCTTTCTTT. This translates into CASSPERQGGTEAFF.

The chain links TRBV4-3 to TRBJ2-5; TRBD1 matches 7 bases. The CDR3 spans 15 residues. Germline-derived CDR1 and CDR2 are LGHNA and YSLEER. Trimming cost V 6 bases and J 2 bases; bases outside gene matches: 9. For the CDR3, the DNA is TGCGCCAGCAGTCGTCGGGACAGCGCTCAAGAGACCCAGTACTTC. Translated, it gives CASSRRDSAQETQYF.

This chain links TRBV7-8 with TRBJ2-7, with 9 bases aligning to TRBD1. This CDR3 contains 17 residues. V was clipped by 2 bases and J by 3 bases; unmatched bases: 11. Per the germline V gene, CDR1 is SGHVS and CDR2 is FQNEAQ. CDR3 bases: TGTGCCAGCAGCTTATCAGAATTCCGGGACAGGGTCTACGAGCAGTACGTC. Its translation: CASSLSEFRDRVYEQYV.

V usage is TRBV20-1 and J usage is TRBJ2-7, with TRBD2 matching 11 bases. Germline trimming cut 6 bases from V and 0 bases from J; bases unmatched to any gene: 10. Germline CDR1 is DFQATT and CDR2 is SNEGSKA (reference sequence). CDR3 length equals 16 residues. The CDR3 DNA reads TGCAGTGCCGGTGGGACTAGCGGACCATACTCCTACGAGCAGTACTTC. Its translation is CSAGGTSGPYSYEQYF.

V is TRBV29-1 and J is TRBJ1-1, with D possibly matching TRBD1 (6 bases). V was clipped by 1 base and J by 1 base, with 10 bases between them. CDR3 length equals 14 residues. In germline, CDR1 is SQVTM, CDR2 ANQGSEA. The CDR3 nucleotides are TGCAGCGTTGAAGGTGGGGGCAGGAACACTGAAGCTTTCTTT. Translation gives CSVEGGGRNTEAFF.

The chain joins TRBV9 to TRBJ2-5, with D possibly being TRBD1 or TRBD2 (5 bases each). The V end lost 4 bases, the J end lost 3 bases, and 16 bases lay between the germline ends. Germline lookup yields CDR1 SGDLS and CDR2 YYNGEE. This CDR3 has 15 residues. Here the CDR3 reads CASSPPLRGEETQYF. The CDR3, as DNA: TGTGCCAGCAGCCCTCCGTTGCGAGGGGAAGAGACCCAGTACTTC.

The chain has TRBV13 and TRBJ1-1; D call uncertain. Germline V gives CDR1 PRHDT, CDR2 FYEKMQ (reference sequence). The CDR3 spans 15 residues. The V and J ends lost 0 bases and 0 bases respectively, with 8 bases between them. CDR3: CASSLGLSMNTEAFF. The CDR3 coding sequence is TGTGCCAGCAGCTTAGGACTGTCCATGAACACTGAAGCTTTCTTT.

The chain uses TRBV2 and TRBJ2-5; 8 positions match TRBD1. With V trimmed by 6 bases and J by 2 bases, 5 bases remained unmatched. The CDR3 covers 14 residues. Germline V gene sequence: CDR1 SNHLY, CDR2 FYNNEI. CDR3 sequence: CASSWGDRQETQYF. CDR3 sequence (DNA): TGTGCCAGCAGCTGGGGGGACAGGCAAGAGACCCAGTACTTC.

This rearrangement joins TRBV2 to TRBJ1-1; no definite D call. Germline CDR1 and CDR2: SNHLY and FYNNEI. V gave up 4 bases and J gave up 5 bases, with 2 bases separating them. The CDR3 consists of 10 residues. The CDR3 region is CASSATEAFF. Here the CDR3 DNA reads TGTGCCAGCAGTGCGACTGAAGCTTTCTTT.

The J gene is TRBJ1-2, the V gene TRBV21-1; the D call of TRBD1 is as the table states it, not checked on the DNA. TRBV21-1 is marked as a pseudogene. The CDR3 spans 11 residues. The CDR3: CASSKKGGYTF. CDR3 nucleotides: TGTGCCAGCAGCAAAAAGGGGGGCTACACCTTC.

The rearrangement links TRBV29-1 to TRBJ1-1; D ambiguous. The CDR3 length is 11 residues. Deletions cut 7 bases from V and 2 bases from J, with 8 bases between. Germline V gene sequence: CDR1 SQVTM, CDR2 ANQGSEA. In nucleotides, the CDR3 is TGCAGCGCGGGAGCTAACACTGAAGCTTTCTTT. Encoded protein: CSAGANTEAFF.

In DNA form, the CDR3 reads TGTGCCAGTAGTACCCATTTTGGAGAGACCCAGTACTTC. It is translated as CASSTHFGETQYF. This chain links TRBV19 with TRBJ2-5; D is unresolved. This CDR3 has 13 amino acids. V was pared by 4 bases and J by 4 bases, with 10 bases between. Germline CDR1 and CDR2: LNHDA and SQIVND (reference sequence).

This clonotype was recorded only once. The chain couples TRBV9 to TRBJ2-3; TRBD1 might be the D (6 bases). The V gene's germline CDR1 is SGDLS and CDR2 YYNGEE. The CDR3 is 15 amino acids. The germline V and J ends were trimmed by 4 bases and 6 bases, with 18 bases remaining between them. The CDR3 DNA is TGTGCCAGCAGCCCGACACAGGGATATTGGGATACGCAGTATTTT. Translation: CASSPTQGYWDTQYF.

The CDR3 reads CASSLFSGSSGANVLTF. CDR3 nucleotide sequence: TGTGCCAGCAGTTTGTTTAGCGGAAGCTCTGGGGCCAACGTCCTGACTTTC. This sequence joins TRBV12-3 or TRBV12-4 and TRBJ2-6; D might be TRBD2 (6 bases). There are 17 residues in the CDR3. V lost 3 bases and J 0 bases, leaving 12 bases between the germline ends.

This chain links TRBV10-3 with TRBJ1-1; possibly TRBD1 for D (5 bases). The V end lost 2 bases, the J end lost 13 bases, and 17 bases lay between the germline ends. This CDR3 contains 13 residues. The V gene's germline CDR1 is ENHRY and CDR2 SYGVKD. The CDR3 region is CAISEEGRCVDFF. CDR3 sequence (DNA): TGTGCCATCAGTGAGGAGGGGCGCTGCGTAGATTTCTTT.

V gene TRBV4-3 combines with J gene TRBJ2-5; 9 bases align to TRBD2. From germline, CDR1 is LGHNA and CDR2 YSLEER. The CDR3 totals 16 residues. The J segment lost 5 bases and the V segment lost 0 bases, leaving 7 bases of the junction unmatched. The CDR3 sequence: CASSQDRLAGPETQYF. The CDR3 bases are TGCGCCAGCAGCCAAGATCGGCTAGCGGGGCCGGAGACCCAGTACTTC.

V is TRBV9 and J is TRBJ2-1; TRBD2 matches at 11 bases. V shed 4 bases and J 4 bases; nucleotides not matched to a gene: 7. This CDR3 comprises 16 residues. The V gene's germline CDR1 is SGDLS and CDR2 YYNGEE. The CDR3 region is CASSTRTSGLYNEQFF. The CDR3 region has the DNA TGTGCCAGCAGCACCCGGACTAGCGGGCTTTACAATGAGCAGTTCTTC.

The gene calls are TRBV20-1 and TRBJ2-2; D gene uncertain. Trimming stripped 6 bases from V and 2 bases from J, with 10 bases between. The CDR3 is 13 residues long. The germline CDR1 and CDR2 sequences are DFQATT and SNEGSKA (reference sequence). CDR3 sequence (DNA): TGCAGTGCGGCCAGCGACAACACCGGGGAGCTGTTTTTT. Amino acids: CSAASDNTGELFF.

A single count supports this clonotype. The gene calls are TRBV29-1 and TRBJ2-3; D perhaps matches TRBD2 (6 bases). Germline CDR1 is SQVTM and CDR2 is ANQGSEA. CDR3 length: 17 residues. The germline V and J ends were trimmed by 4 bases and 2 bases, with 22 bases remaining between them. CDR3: CSVGGVAEWKDTDTQYF. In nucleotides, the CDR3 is TGCAGCGTTGGAGGGGTAGCGGAATGGAAGGACACAGATACGCAGTATTTT.

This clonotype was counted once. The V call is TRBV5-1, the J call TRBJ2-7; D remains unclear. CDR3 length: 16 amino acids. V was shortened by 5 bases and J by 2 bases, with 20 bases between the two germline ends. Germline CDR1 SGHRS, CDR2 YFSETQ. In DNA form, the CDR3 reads TGCGCCAGCAGGGCCGACCCATACGAACGACCCTACGAGCAGTACTTC. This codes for CASRADPYERPYEQYF.

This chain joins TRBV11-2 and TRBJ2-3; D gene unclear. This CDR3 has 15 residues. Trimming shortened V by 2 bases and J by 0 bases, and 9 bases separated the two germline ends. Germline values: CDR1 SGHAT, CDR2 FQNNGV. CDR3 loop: CASSLWVFSTDTQYF. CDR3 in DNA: TGTGCCAGCAGCTTATGGGTCTTTAGCACAGATACGCAGTATTTT. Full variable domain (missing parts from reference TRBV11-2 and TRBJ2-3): EAGVAQSPRYKIIEKRQSVAFWCNPISGHATLYWYQQILGQGPKLLIQFQNNGVVDDSQLPKDRFSAERLKGVDSTLKIQPAKLEDSAVYLCASSLWVFSTDTQYFGPGTRLTVL.

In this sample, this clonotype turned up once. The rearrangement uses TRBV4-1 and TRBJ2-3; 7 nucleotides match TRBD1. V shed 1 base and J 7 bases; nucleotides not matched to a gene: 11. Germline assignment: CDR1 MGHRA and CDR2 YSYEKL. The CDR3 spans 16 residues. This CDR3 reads CASSQVHRGPPHTQYF. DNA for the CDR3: TGCGCCAGCAGCCAAGTCCACAGGGGACCCCCGCATACGCAGTATTTT.

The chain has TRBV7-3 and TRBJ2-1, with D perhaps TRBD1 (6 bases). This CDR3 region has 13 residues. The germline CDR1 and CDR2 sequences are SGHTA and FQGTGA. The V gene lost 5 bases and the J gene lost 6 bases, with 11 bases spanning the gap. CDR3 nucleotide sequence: TGTGCCAGCAGCGGGGGCGCTCCCAATGAGCAGTTCTTC. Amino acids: CASSGGAPNEQFF.

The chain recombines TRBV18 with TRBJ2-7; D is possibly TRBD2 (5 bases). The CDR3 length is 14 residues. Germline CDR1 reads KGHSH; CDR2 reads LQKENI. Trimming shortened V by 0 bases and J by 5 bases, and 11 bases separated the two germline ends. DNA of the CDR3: TGTGCCAGCTCACCACCGAACACGGGAAACGAGCAGTACTTC. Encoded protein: CASSPPNTGNEQYF.

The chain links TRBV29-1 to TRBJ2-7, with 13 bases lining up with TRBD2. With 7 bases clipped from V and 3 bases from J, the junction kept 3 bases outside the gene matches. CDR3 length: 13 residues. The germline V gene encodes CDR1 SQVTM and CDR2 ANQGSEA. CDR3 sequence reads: CSAGTSGNYEQYF. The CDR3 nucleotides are TGCAGCGCCGGGACTAGCGGGAACTACGAGCAGTACTTC.

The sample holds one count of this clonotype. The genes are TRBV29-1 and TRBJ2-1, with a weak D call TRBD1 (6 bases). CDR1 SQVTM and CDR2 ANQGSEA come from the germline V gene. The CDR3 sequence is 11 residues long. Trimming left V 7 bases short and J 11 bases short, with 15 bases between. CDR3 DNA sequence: TGCAGCGGGCTACAGGGCCAGCAGCAGTTCTTC. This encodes CSGLQGQQQFF.

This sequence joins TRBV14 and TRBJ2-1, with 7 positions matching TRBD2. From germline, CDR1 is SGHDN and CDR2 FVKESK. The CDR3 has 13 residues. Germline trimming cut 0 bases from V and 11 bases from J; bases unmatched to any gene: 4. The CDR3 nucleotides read TGTGCCAGCAGCCAAGAGCGCGGGAGAAAGCAGTTCTTC. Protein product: CASSQERGRKQFF.

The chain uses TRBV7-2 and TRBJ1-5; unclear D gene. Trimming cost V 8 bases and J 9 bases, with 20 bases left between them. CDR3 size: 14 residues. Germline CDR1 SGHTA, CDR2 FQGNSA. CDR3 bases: TGTGCCAGCTTCTTAGCGGGAGGAGGGAGGCCCCAGCATTTT. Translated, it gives CASFLAGGGRPQHF.

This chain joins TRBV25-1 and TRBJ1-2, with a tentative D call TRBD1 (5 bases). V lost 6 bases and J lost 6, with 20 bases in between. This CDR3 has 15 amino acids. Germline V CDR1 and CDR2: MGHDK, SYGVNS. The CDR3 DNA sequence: TGTGCCAGCAGGGACCAGGGAAATCAACGGGATGGCTACACCTTC. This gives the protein CASRDQGNQRDGYTF.

The CDR3 region has the DNA TGCAGCGTTGAATGGACAGGGCGCACTGAAGCTTTCTTT. Its translation: CSVEWTGRTEAFF. The chain carries TRBV29-1 and TRBJ1-1; 8 bases fit TRBD1. Losses at the gene ends were 2 bases for V and 4 bases for J; bases not matched to a gene: 3. The length of the CDR3 is 13 residues. The V gene's germline CDR1 is SQVTM and CDR2 ANQGSEA.